The rows below give T cell receptor beta chains drawn from one sample of a study of T cell changes during pregnancy in multiple sclerosis. Some clones are missing from TCRdb's copy, which holds only in-frame ones; the method was immunoSEQ multiplex PCR. This table holds fewer than 85,000 clones, about 92% found once. This material consisted of peripheral blood, taken in the second trimester of pregnancy. The receptors originated from a female donor with multiple sclerosis, enrolled in a pregnancy study. CDR3s include the opening cysteine and the closing phenylalanine or tryptophan. A D gene is named only where the DNA matches it firmly. Size is omitted from some rows. Given values are once, few, many or a class for expanded clones.

j_call v_call d_call clone_size cdr3_nt cdr3_aa
TRBJ2-3 TRBV7-9 TRBD2 - TGTGCCAGCAGCCGTCTAAACGGGGGGGGCACAGATACGCAGTATTTT CASSRLNGGGTDTQYF
TRBJ2-1 TRBV28 - - TGTGCCAGCACCTTCCAGGGCTCCTACAATGAGCAGTTCTTC CASTFQGSYNEQFF
TRBJ1-1 TRBV30 - - TGTGCCTGCAGGTATTCAGGGGACCGTCAAGCTTTCTTT CACRYSGDRQAFF
TRBJ1-1 TRBV5-5 - - TGTGCCAGCAGAACGGAACAGGGCGACACTGAAGCTTTCTTT CASRTEQGDTEAFF
TRBJ2-3 TRBV9 TRBD1 - TGTGCCAGCAGCGTAGTTGGGGACAGCAGCACAGATACGCAGTATTTT CASSVVGDSSTDTQYF
TRBJ2-7 TRBV5-1 - once TGCGCCAGCAGCTTGGCAGGGACTGCCGGAGGGGAGCAGTACTTC CASSLAGTAGGEQYF
TRBJ1-5 TRBV5-5 TRBD1 - TGTGCCAGCAGCCTATGGGTACAGGGGAATCAGCCCCAGCATTTT CASSLWVQGNQPQHF
TRBJ2-1 TRBV10-2 - once TGCGCCAGCGGGGGGGCTTGGAATGAGCAGTTCTTC CASGGAWNEQFF
TRBJ2-7 TRBV10-3 TRBD1 - TGTGCCATCGGGTCTGCGGGACAGGGTGTTAATGGGCAGTACTTC CAIGSAGQGVNGQYF
TRBJ1-5 TRBV7-6 TRBD1 - TGTGCCAGCAGCACTACAGGGGAGAGTCAGCCCCAGCATTTT CASSTTGESQPQHF
TRBJ2-7 TRBV27 TRBD2 - TGTGCCAGCAGTTTATCGCGGGGGGAGGCGTCTCAAGAGCAGTACTTC CASSLSRGEASQEQYF
TRBJ1-6 TRBV18 - - TGTGCCAGCTCACAAGGACAGAGGGATGGTTCACCCCTCCACTTT CASSQGQRDGSPLHF
TRBJ1-1 TRBV4-2 - medium-sized TGTGCCAGCAGCCACACAGACAGTACAATGAACACTGAAGCTTTCTTT CASSHTDSTMNTEAFF
TRBJ2-5 TRBV6-1 - - TGTGCCAGCAGTGAAGGGGCGGGCCGCCAAGAGACCCAGTACTTC CASSEGAGRQETQYF
TRBJ1-5 TRBV29-1 - - TGCAGCGTTGGACAGCCCAATCAGCCCCAGCATTTT CSVGQPNQPQHF
TRBJ2-1 TRBV5-1 TRBD2 - TGCGCCAGCACCGGACTAGCGGGAGATTTGTTCTTC CASTGLAGDLFF
TRBJ2-1 TRBV5-6 TRBD2 - TGTGCCAGCAGCGTTCCGGGACTAGCGGGGGACAATGAGCAGTTCTTC CASSVPGLAGDNEQFF
TRBJ2-5 TRBV7-9 - - TGTGCCAGCAGCTTACCCACAGTTCAAGAGACCCAGTACTTC CASSLPTVQETQYF
TRBJ2-2 TRBV7-6 TRBD2 - TGTGCCAGCAGCTTTTTAGGTAGCGGGGGGACGAACACCGGGGAGCTGTTTTTT CASSFLGSGGTNTGELFF
TRBJ1-2 TRBV5-5 TRBD1 few TGTGCCAGCAGTTCCGACAGGGGAAGCGGCTACACCTTC CASSSDRGSGYTF
TRBJ2-7 TRBV13 TRBD1 - TGTGCCAGCAGCTCCGGGACAGGGCTATACGAGCAGTACTTC CASSSGTGLYEQYF
TRBJ2-1 TRBV19 - - TGTGCCAGTAGTATGGACATCTTCTACAATGAGCAGTTCTTC CASSMDIFYNEQFF
TRBJ1-2 TRBV19 - - TGTGCCAGTAGGACCAGGGGTCCAAACTATGGCTACACCTTC CASRTRGPNYGYTF
TRBJ2-5 TRBV6-5 - - TGTGCCAGCAGGGATCGGACGCCATCAGGGGCCCAGTACTTC CASRDRTPSGAQYF
TRBJ2-5 TRBV5-4 TRBD2 - TGTGCCAGCAGGCCCGGGACTAGCGGGAGGGCCTCAGAGACCCAGTACTTC CASRPGTSGRASETQYF
TRBJ1-2 TRBV19 - - TGTGCCAGTAGTATCGGGGGGAGTTACTATGGCTACACCTTC CASSIGGSYYGYTF
TRBJ2-7 TRBV29-1 TRBD2 - TGCAGCTACCGGGGGGGAGACTCCTACGAGCAGTACTTC CSYRGGDSYEQYF
TRBJ1-5 TRBV6-6 - - TGTGCCAGCAGGAGTCTCGGGGAGGGTCAGCCCCAGCATTTT CASRSLGEGQPQHF
TRBJ2-5 TRBV7-3 TRBD2 - TGTGCCAGCAGCCCTAGCGGTGCTGAGGGGGAGACCCAGTACTTC CASSPSGAEGETQYF
TRBJ1-2 TRBV7-9 TRBD1 - TGTGCCAGCAGCCGACCCGGACAGGGGGTGAATGGCTACACCTTC CASSRPGQGVNGYTF
TRBJ1-2 TRBV5-1 - - TGCGCCAGCAAGCCCGGGGACACCTCTTATGGCTACACCTTC CASKPGDTSYGYTF
TRBJ1-6 TRBV9 - - TGTGCCAGCAGCGTAGGTGGGGGCGCGGCTCGACCCCTCCACTTT CASSVGGGAARPLHF
TRBJ1-3 TRBV6-5 TRBD1 - TGTGCCAGCAGTTACGCCGGGACAGCTGGAAACACCATATATTTT CASSYAGTAGNTIYF
TRBJ1-4 TRBV18 - - TGTGCCAGCTCACCCCGGCAGCGGAATGAAAAACTGTTTTTT CASSPRQRNEKLFF
TRBJ1-5 TRBV18 - - TGTGCCAGCTCACCAGGGGGGGGAATGGACCCAGCTAGCAATCAGCCCCAGCATTTT CASSPGGGMDPASNQPQHF
TRBJ2-3 TRBV2 - - TGTGCCAGCAGGGAACAGGGCACAGATACGCAGTATTTT CASREQGTDTQYF
TRBJ1-2 TRBV6-5 TRBD1 - TGTGCCAGCAGTCCCCCAGGGGGTGGCTACACCTTC CASSPPGGGYTF
TRBJ2-5 TRBV5-1 TRBD2 - TGCGCCAGCAGCCTGGCACTAGCGGGAGTCGAGACCCAGTACTTC CASSLALAGVETQYF
TRBJ2-1 TRBV4-1 - - TGCGCCAGCAGCCAAGGACTAGGACGCAATGAGCAGTTCTTC CASSQGLGRNEQFF
TRBJ1-5 TRBV19 - - TGTGCCAGTGGTCTAATCGGGCAGGGCCATCAGCCCCAGCATTTT CASGLIGQGHQPQHF
TRBJ2-2 TRBV7-9 - - TGTGCCAGCAGCTCCTACCCAGGGATCGCCGGGGAGCTGTTTTTT CASSSYPGIAGELFF
TRBJ1-1 TRBV6-4 - - TGTGCCAGCAGTGACTCCGGCAGGGTGAACACTGAAGCTTTCTTT CASSDSGRVNTEAFF
TRBJ1-3 TRBV19 - - TGTGCCAGTAGTATAGATGGGGGCAACGGAAACACCATATATTTT CASSIDGGNGNTIYF
TRBJ2-3 TRBV15 - - TGTGCCACCAGCAGAGACCACAGGGTTAGCACAGATACGCAGTATTTT CATSRDHRVSTDTQYF
TRBJ2-1 TRBV6-4 - - TGTGCCAGCAGTACCGGGACGGGAGAATACAATGAGCAGTTCTTC CASSTGTGEYNEQFF
TRBJ1-5 TRBV28 TRBD1 - TGTGCCAGCAGTCCCCCGGGACAGGGAGTTGATCAGCCCCAGCATTTT CASSPPGQGVDQPQHF
TRBJ1-5 TRBV9 - - TGTGCCAGCAGCGTAGAGGCACAGGATCAGCCCCAGCATTTT CASSVEAQDQPQHF
TRBJ1-1 TRBV2 - - TGTGCCAGCAGTGAAGCGCAGGGGTTCACTGAAGCTTTCTTT CASSEAQGFTEAFF
TRBJ1-1 TRBV10-3 - - TGTGCCATTAAGGCGGCCTCGGGGATTAACACTGAAGCTTTCTTT CAIKAASGINTEAFF
TRBJ1-2 TRBV12-5 - - TGTGCTAGTGCTTTAGGGGTTAACTATGGCTACACCTTC CASALGVNYGYTF
TRBJ2-3 TRBV6-1 - - TGTGCCATACAGGAGGGGCTTGGCACAGATACGCAGTATTTT CAIQEGLGTDTQYF
TRBJ2-3 TRBV27 TRBD2 - TGTGCCAGCAGGCCACGGGGACTAGCGGGAGAGGGTGCCACGCAGTATTTT CASRPRGLAGEGATQYF
TRBJ1-5 TRBV2 - - TGTGCCAGCAAGGGGTATAGCAATCAGCCCCAGCATTTT CASKGYSNQPQHF
TRBJ1-2 TRBV7-2 TRBD1 - TGTGCCAGCAGCTTAAAGTCGGGACAGGAGTCCATCTACACCTTC CASSLKSGQESIYTF
TRBJ1-1 TRBV5-1 - - TGCGCCAGCAGCATAGCAGGGGTTCAGAACACTGAAGCTTTCTTT CASSIAGVQNTEAFF
TRBJ2-5 TRBV5-1 - - TGCGCCAGCAGTCCGGGAGCGAAGGCACAAGAGACCCAGTACTTC CASSPGAKAQETQYF
TRBJ2-7 TRBV5-7 TRBD2 - TGTGCCAGCAGCTTGGTGAGTAGCGGGAGTACCTACGAGCAGTACTTC CASSLVSSGSTYEQYF
TRBJ2-1 TRBV11-2 TRBD2 - TGTGCCAGCAGGAGACTAGCGGGAAAAAACAATGAGCAGTTCTTC CASRRLAGKNNEQFF
TRBJ2-4 TRBV6-6 TRBD1 - TGTGCCAGCAGCAGGACAGGGGTCAAAAACATTCAGTACTTC CASSRTGVKNIQYF
TRBJ2-5 TRBV25-1 - once TGTGCCAGCAGTCCCCCCGAGGTGGCGGAGACCCAGTACTTC CASSPPEVAETQYF